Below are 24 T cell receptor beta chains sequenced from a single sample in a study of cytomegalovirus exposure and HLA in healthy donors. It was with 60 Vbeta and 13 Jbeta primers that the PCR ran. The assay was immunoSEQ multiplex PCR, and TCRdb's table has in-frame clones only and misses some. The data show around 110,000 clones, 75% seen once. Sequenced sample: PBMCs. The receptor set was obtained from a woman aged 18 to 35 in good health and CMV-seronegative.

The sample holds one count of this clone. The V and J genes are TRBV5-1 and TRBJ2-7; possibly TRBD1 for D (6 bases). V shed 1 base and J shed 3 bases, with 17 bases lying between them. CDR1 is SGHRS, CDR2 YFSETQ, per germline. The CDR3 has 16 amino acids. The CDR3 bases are TGCGCCAGCAGCTTGTATGTCTCAGGGGACGGCTACGAGCAGTACTTC. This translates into CASSLYVSGDGYEQYF.

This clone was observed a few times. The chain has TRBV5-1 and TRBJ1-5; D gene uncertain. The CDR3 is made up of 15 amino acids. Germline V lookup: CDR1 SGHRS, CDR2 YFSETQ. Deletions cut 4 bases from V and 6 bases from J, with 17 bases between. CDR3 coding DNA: TGCGCCAGCAGCCCGGACGGCTTAGAGGGTCAGCCCCAGCATTTT. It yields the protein CASSPDGLEGQPQHF.

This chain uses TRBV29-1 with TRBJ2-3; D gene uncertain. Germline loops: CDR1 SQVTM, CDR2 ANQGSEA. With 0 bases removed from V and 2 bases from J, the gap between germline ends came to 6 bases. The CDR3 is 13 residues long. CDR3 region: CSVEDTITDTQYF. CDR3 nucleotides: TGCAGCGTTGAAGACACAATCACAGATACGCAGTATTTT.

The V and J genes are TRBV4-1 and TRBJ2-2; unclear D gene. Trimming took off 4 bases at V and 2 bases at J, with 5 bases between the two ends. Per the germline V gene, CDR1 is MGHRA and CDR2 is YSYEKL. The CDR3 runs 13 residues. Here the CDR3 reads CASSPSNTGELFF. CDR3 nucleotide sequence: TGCGCCAGCAGCCCGAGTAACACCGGGGAGCTGTTTTTT.

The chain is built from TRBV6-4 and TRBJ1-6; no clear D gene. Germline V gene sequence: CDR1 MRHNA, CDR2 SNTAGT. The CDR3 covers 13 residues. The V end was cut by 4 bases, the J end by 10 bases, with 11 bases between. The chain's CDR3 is CASSGDRGSPLHF. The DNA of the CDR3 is TGTGCCAGCAGTGGGGATAGAGGGTCACCCCTCCACTTT.

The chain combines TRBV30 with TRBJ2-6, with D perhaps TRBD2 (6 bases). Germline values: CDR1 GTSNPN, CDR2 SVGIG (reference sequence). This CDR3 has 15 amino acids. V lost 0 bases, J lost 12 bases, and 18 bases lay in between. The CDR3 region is CAWSVNWGEGTVLTF. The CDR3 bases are TGTGCCTGGAGTGTTAATTGGGGGGAAGGAACCGTCCTGACTTTC. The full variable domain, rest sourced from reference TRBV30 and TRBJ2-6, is SQTIHQWPATLVQPVGSPLSLECTVEGTSNPNLYWYRQAAGRGLQLLFYSVGIGQISSEVPQNLSASRPQDRQFILSSKKLLLSDSGFYLCAWSVNWGEGTVLTFGAGSRLTVL.

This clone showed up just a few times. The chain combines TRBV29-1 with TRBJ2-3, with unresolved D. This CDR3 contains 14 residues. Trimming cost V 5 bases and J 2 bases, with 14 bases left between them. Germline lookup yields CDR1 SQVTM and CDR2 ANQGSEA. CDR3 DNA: TGCAGCGTTTCCCTCTCGCCTAACACAGATACGCAGTATTTT. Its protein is CSVSLSPNTDTQYF.

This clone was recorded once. In DNA form, the CDR3 reads TGTGCCAGTAGGTTGGGGGAGGTAAATCAGCCCCAGCATTTT. This translates into CASRLGEVNQPQHF. The chain links TRBV19 to TRBJ1-5; a possible D gene is TRBD1 (5 bases). The CDR3 spans 14 residues. Germline CDR1 LNHDA, CDR2 SQIVND (reference sequence). Trimming removed 6 bases at V and 4 bases at J, with 13 bases between.

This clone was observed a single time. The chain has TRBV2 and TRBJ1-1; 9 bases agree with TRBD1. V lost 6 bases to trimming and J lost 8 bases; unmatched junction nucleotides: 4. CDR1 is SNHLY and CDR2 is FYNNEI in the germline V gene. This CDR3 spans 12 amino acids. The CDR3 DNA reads TGTGCCAGCAGCTTCACAGGGGGCGAAGCTTTCTTT. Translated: CASSFTGGEAFF.

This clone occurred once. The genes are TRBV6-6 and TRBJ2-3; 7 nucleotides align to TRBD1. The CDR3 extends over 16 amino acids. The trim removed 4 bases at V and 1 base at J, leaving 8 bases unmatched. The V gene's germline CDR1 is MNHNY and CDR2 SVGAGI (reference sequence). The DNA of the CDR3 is TGTGCCAGCAGTTTCCCGCCGGGACAGCGCACAGATACGCAGTATTTT. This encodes CASSFPPGQRTDTQYF.

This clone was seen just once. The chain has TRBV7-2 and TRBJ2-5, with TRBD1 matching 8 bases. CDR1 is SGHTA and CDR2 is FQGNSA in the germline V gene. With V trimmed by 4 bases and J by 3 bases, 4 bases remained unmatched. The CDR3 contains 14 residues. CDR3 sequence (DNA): TGTGCCAGCAGCTCACAGGGGGTGGAAGAGACCCAGTACTTC. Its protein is CASSSQGVEETQYF.

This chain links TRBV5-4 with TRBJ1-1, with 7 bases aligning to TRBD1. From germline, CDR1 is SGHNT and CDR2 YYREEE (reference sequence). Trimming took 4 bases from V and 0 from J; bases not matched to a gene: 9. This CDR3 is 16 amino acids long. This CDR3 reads CASSRSDRPLNTEAFF. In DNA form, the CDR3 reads TGTGCCAGCAGCCGCTCGGACAGGCCTTTGAACACTGAAGCTTTCTTT.

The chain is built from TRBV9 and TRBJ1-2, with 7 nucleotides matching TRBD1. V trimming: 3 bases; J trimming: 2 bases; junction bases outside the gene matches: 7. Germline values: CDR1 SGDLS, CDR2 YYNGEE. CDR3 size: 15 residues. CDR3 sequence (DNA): TGTGCCAGCAGCGCAAGACAGGGCTTCAACTATGGCTACACCTTC. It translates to CASSARQGFNYGYTF.

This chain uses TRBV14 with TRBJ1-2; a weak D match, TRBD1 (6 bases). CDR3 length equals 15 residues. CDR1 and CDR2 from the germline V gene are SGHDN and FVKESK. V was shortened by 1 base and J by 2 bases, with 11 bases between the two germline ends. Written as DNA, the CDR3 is TGTGCCAGCAGCCAAGGGTTTCAGGGGAACTATGGCTACACCTTC. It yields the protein CASSQGFQGNYGYTF.

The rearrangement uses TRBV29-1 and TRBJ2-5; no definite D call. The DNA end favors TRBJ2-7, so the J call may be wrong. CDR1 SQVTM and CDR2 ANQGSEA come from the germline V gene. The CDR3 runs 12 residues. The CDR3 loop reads CSVGVSSYEQYF. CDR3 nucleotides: TGCAGCGTAGGTGTTAGCTCCTACGAGCAGTACTTC.

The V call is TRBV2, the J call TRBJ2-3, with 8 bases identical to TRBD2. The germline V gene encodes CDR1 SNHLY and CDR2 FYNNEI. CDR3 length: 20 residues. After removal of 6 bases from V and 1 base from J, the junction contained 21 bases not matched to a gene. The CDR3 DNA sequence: TGTGCCAGCAGCCCACGTCCTCCGGGGGGGGCCCGGACTCGCACAGATACGCAGTATTTT. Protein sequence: CASSPRPPGGARTRTDTQYF.

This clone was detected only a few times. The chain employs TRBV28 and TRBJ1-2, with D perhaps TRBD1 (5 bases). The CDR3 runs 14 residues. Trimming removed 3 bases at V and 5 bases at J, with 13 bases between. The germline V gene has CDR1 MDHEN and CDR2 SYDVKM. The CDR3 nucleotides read TGTGCCAGCAGTTTTCAAGACAGAATTTATGGCTACACCTTC. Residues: CASSFQDRIYGYTF.

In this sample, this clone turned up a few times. CDR3: CATGDGGGNNYGYTF. For the CDR3, the DNA is TGTGCAACAGGGGACGGAGGGGGGAATAACTATGGCTACACCTTC. The V and J genes are TRBV9 and TRBJ1-2, with 7 bases that match TRBD1. This CDR3 has 15 amino acids. Germline V gene data show CDR1 as SGDLS and CDR2 as YYNGEE.

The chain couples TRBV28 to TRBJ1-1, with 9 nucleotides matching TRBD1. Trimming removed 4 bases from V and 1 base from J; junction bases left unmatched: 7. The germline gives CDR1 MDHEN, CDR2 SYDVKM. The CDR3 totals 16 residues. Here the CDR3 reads CASSYRGPGGNTEAFF. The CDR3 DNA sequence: TGTGCCAGCAGTTACAGGGGGCCCGGAGGGAACACTGAAGCTTTCTTT.

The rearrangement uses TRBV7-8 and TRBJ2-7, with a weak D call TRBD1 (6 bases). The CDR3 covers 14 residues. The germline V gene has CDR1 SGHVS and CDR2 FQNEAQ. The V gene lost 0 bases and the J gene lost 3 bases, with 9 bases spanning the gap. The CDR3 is CASSLARQDYEQYF. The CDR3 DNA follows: TGTGCCAGCAGCTTAGCCCGACAGGACTACGAGCAGTACTTC.

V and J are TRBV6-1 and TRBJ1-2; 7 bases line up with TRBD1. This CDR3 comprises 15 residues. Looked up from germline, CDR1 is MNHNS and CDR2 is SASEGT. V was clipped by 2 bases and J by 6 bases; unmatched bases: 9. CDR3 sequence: CASSEMRTGPDGYTF. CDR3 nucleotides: TGTGCCAGCAGTGAAATGAGGACAGGACCGGATGGCTACACCTTC.

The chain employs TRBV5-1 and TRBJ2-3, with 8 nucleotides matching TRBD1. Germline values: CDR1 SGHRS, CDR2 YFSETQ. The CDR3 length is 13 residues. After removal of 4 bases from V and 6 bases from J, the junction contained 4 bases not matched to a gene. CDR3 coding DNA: TGCGCCAGCAGCCGGACAGGGAAGGATACGCAGTATTTT. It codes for CASSRTGKDTQYF.

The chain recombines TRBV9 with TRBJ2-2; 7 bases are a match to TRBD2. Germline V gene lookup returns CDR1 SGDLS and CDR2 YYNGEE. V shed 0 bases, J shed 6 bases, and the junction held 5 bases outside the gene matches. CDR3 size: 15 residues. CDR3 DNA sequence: TGTGCCAGCAGCGTAGGAGCGGGGTCGGCCGGGGAGCTGTTTTTT. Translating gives CASSVGAGSAGELFF.

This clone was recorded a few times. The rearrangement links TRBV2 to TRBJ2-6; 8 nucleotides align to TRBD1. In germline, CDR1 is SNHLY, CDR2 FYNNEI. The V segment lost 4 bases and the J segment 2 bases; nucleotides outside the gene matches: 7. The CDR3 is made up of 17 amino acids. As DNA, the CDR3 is TGTGCCAGCAGTGTGGGTACAGGGGGTGCTGGGGCCAACGTCCTGACTTTC. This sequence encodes CASSVGTGGAGANVLTF.